These T cell receptor beta chains were read from a single sample in a study of blood T cell repertoires in COVID-19. Clones were read by immunoSEQ multiplex PCR, and TCRdb kept only the in-frame ones, dropping some. The table lists some 38,000 clones, roughly nine tenths of them singletons, with roughly a fifth in the top ten. Sequenced sample: peripheral blood. These receptors all stem from a man aged 65 to 85 with acute or convalescent COVID-19. The CDR3 runs from the conserved cysteine through the conserved F or W. D genes are given only for firm matches. Expanded clones are given a class, and other clones once, few, many or no size at all.

D gene,J gene,V gene,CDR3 length,clone size,CDR3 protein,CDR3 DNA
TRBD2,TRBJ2-3,TRBV6-5,14,NA,CASSPSGGGDTQYF,TGTGCCAGCAGTCCTAGCGGGGGGGGAGATACGCAGTATTTT
TRBD1,TRBJ2-3,TRBV19,15,few,CASTLTGGMTDTQYF,TGTGCCAGTACCCTGACAGGGGGAATGACAGATACGCAGTATTTT
TRBD1,TRBJ1-1,TRBV6-5,13,NA,CASSLTGGTEAFF,TGTGCCAGCAGTCTCACAGGGGGCACTGAAGCTTTCTTT
NA,TRBJ1-4,TRBV28,12,NA,CASRQVGVELFF,TGTGCCAGCAGACAAGTAGGGGTGGAACTGTTTTTT
TRBD1,TRBJ1-3,TRBV6-6,18,NA,CASSPFWDRANSGNTIYF,TGTGCCAGCAGTCCCTTTTGGGACAGGGCCAACTCTGGAAACACCATATATTTT
TRBD2,TRBJ2-1,TRBV4-1,18,NA,CASSQEGGLAAAYNEQFF,TGCGCCAGCAGCCAAGAGGGGGGACTAGCGGCAGCCTACAATGAGCAGTTCTTC
NA,TRBJ1-2,TRBV19,16,NA,CASSIGEFGVNYGYTF,TGTGCCAGTAGTATAGGAGAATTCGGGGTCAACTATGGCTACACCTTC
TRBD2,TRBJ2-2,TRBV6-4,15,NA,CASSGTSGRTGELFF,TGTGCCAGCAGCGGGACTAGCGGAAGAACCGGGGAGCTGTTTTTT
TRBD1,TRBJ1-2,TRBV7-8,19,NA,CASSLDRGRRSERNYGYTF,TGTGCCAGCAGCCTGGACAGGGGGCGAAGAAGCGAGAGGAACTATGGCTACACCTTC
NA,TRBJ1-3,TRBV19,17,NA,CASSIRSEGSSGNTIYF,TGTGCCAGTAGTATAAGGTCGGAGGGAAGCTCTGGAAACACCATATATTTT
NA,TRBJ2-1,TRBV18,13,NA,CASSPSRNNEQFF,TGTGCCAGCTCACCAAGCAGGAACAATGAGCAGTTCTTC
TRBD1,TRBJ2-1,TRBV27,15,NA,CASSAQGTGWAEQFF,TGTGCCAGCAGTGCTCAGGGGACAGGGTGGGCTGAGCAGTTCTTC
TRBD2,TRBJ2-7,TRBV4-3,14,NA,CASSQFSGLYEQYF,TGCGCCAGCAGCCAATTTAGCGGGCTGTACGAGCAGTACTTC
NA,TRBJ1-5,TRBV7-2,15,NA,CASSPDNGIHQPQHF,TGTGCCAGCAGCCCGGACAACGGCATTCATCAGCCCCAGCATTTT
NA,TRBJ2-1,TRBV18,17,NA,CASSPPGSGGSYNEQFF,TGTGCCAGCTCACCCCCGGGTAGCGGAGGCTCCTACAATGAGCAGTTCTTC
NA,TRBJ1-4,TRBV28,16,few,CASSLYRVATNEKLFF,TGTGCCAGCAGTCTCTACAGGGTTGCAACTAATGAAAAACTGTTTTTT
NA,TRBJ2-1,TRBV28,13,NA,CASGGELMGEQFF,TGTGCCAGCGGAGGGGAACTAATGGGTGAGCAGTTCTTC
NA,TRBJ1-2,TRBV27,14,NA,CASSFFEGGGGYTF,TGTGCCAGCAGTTTCTTCGAGGGGGGAGGGGGCTACACCTTC
TRBD1,TRBJ1-4,TRBV7-2,15,NA,CASSAWTGPGQKLFF,TGTGCCAGCAGCGCCTGGACAGGCCCGGGACAAAAACTGTTTTTT
NA,TRBJ1-5,TRBV2,14,once,CASSEVSSDQPQHF,TGTGCCAGCAGTGAGGTTAGTTCGGATCAGCCCCAGCATTTT
TRBD2,TRBJ2-3,TRBV3-1/TRBV3-2,15,NA,CASSPTSGSTDTQYF,TGTGCCAGCAGCCCCACTAGCGGGAGCACAGATACGCAGTATTTT
NA,TRBJ2-2,TRBV2,15,NA,CASSKGTLPPGELFF,TGTGCCAGCAGCAAGGGGACTCTTCCCCCCGGGGAGCTGTTTTTT
NA,TRBJ2-1,TRBV21-1,15,NA,CASSGLDSFGDEQFF,TGTGCCAGCAGCGGCTTGGACAGCTTCGGGGATGAGCAGTTCTTC
TRBD2,TRBJ2-1,TRBV4-3,17,NA,CASSQETIAGTYNEQFF,TGCGCCAGCAGCCAGGAGACCATAGCGGGAACCTACAATGAGCAGTTCTTC
TRBD2,TRBJ2-1,TRBV5-1,17,once,CASSFSSGKTMKNEQFF,TGCGCCAGCAGCTTCTCTAGCGGGAAGACCATGAAAAATGAGCAGTTCTTC
NA,TRBJ2-7,TRBV5-4,15,few,CASSPDTTSSYEQYF,TGTGCCAGCAGCCCTGATACAACAAGCTCCTACGAGCAGTACTTC
NA,TRBJ2-7,TRBV7-2,15,NA,CASSLSVAVYYEQYF,TGTGCCAGCAGCTTATCTGTAGCGGTATACTACGAGCAGTACTTC
NA,TRBJ2-5,TRBV28,15,once,CASSINLGGQETQYF,TGTGCCTCATCGATTAACCTCGGGGGACAAGAGACCCAGTACTTC
NA,TRBJ1-2,TRBV18,14,NA,CASSPGGFGYGYTF,TGTGCCAGCTCACCAGGGGGGTTCGGTTATGGCTACACCTTC
NA,TRBJ1-3,TRBV5-4,17,NA,CASSLDGGRNSGNTIYF,TGTGCCAGCAGCTTGGACGGGGGGCGGAACTCTGGAAACACCATATATTTT
TRBD1,TRBJ1-1,TRBV2,13,NA,CASRETGGEPAFF,TGTGCCAGCAGGGAGACAGGGGGGGAGCCAGCTTTCTTT
NA,TRBJ2-1,TRBV6-2/TRBV6-3,11,NA,CASSPGVREFF,TGTGCCAGCAGTCCAGGGGTAAGGGAATTCTTC
TRBD1,TRBJ1-5,TRBV10-3,17,NA,CAISESLGRTGDQPQHF,TGTGCCATCAGTGAGTCGCTAGGTCGGACAGGAGATCAGCCCCAGCATTTT
NA,TRBJ2-7,TRBV9,14,NA,CASSVSRQSYEQYF,TGTGCCAGCAGCGTTAGCAGACAGTCCTACGAGCAGTACTTC
NA,TRBJ1-5,TRBV4-1,16,few,CASSQDGGLGNQPQHF,TGCGCCAGCAGCCAAGATGGCGGGCTAGGAAATCAGCCCCAGCATTTT
TRBD1,TRBJ1-2,TRBV28,13,NA,CASSRGQNYGYTF,TGTGCCAGCAGCCGGGGACAGAACTATGGCTACACCTTC
TRBD1,TRBJ1-2,TRBV18,15,NA,CASSPNPGTEYGYTF,TGTGCCAGCTCACCAAACCCCGGGACAGAGTATGGCTACACCTTC
TRBD2,TRBJ2-3,TRBV5-6,15,NA,CASSDIRGGSDTQYF,TGTGCCAGCAGCGATATTCGGGGGGGCTCAGATACGCAGTATTTT
TRBD1,TRBJ2-7,TRBV7-9,15,NA,CASSLGAGQGYEQYF,TGTGCCAGCAGCTTAGGAGCCGGACAGGGCTACGAGCAGTACTTC
NA,TRBJ2-2,TRBV5-1,14,NA,CASSTQGRTGELFF,TGCGCCAGCAGCACCCAGGGGCGTACCGGGGAGCTGTTTTTT
TRBD1,TRBJ2-3,TRBV20-1,13,NA,CSASVGGGDTQYF,TGCAGTGCTAGTGTAGGGGGCGGTGATACGCAGTATTTT
TRBD2,TRBJ2-1,TRBV9,14,NA,CASSPSGTSAEQFF,TGTGCCAGCAGCCCATCCGGGACTAGCGCTGAGCAGTTCTTC
TRBD2,TRBJ2-3,TRBV27,14,NA,CASTRTSGTDTQYF,TGTGCCAGCACCCGGACTAGCGGCACAGATACGCAGTATTTT
NA,TRBJ2-1,TRBV20-1,11,NA,CSARSYNEQFF,TGCAGTGCTAGATCTTACAATGAGCAGTTCTTC
NA,TRBJ2-1,TRBV11-2,15,once,CASSLMVLASNEQFF,TGTGCCAGCAGCTTAATGGTGCTAGCGAGCAATGAGCAGTTCTTC
TRBD1,TRBJ1-2,TRBV15,13,once,CATSQGANYGYTF,TGTGCCACCAGCCAGGGGGCTAACTATGGCTACACCTTC
TRBD1,TRBJ1-2,TRBV19,14,NA,CASSIGGQGYGYTF,TGTGCCAGTAGTATAGGAGGACAGGGGTATGGCTACACCTTC
NA,TRBJ1-5,TRBV19,18,NA,CASSVPQSRAWSNQPQHF,TGTGCCAGTAGTGTACCCCAGTCCAGGGCGTGGAGCAATCAGCCCCAGCATTTT
TRBD2,TRBJ2-5,TRBV7-8,17,NA,CASSLGVTAGVRETQYF,TGTGCCAGCAGCTTAGGGGTGACGGCGGGAGTTCGAGAGACCCAGTACTTC
NA,TRBJ1-2,TRBV19,13,NA,CASSPGLNYGYTF,TGTGCCAGTAGTCCGGGTCTTAACTATGGCTACACCTTC
NA,TRBJ2-7,TRBV7-8,17,NA,CASSLFLDSPSSYEQYF,TGTGCCAGCAGCCTCTTCCTTGACAGCCCAAGCTCCTACGAGCAGTACTTC
NA,TRBJ2-3,TRBV11-3,15,NA,CASSLAGISTDTQYF,TGTGCCAGCAGCTTAGCCGGTATCAGCACAGATACGCAGTATTTT
NA,TRBJ1-2,TRBV6-4,13,NA,CASSPARGYGYTF,TGTGCCAGCAGCCCGGCAAGGGGCTATGGCTACACCTTC